This paragraph reports one T cell receptor (beta chain). This clonotype appeared many times. Its antigen is not yet known. There are no base qualities to consult, and no much larger clone falls within one base. In light of the paper, this sample's time point label describes: newly diagnosed GD, antithyroid drugs for less than 3 months. RNA was extracted from PBMCs in TRIzol for both TCR sequencing and RNA sequencing. The diagnosis of Graves' disease was made according to American Thyroid Association guidelines. The patients came from an endocrinology department in Xi'an, China. From each patient, around 8.3 milliliters of peripheral blood was collected into an EDTA anticoagulant tube. PBMCs were isolated by Ficoll Paque Plus density gradient separation without further T cell sorting. An Agilent 2100 Bioanalyzer and agarose gel were used to assess RNA quality, and a NanoDrop 2000 was used to measure RNA concentration.

This sample was included in a study of regulatory T cells in long-lasting Graves disease (dated by TCRdb to 2020 to 2023). At the level of the whole study: Newly diagnosed Graves' disease patients had taken antithyroid drugs for less than 3 months. A total of some 35 samples underwent TCR sequencing: 13 from persistent and around 20 from newly diagnosed Graves' disease patients. Patients with persistent Graves' disease were compared with patients with newly diagnosed Graves' disease using TCR sequencing and RNA sequencing of peripheral blood. The study took place in China and was registered as a clinical trial.

The investigation overall reported the following: As a limitation, the authors acknowledged that the small sample size may reduce accuracy. Persistent disease showed preferential use of TRBV28, TRBJ1-2 and TRBJ2-5, whereas newly diagnosed disease favored TRBV20-1 and TRBJ2-1. Only the TCR beta chain was sequenced and analyzed. Compared with newly diagnosed patients, patients with persistent Graves' disease had lower TCR Shannon entropy and fewer highly expanded clones, which suggests clonal expansion. Peripheral blood alone was examined, since thyroid tissue, which constituted the primary lesion, could not be accessed. A larger number of public clonotypes was shared among persistent patients (about 2,700) than among newly diagnosed patients (roughly 970).

V loses 3 bases at its end and J loses 5 bases; junction bases beyond the gene matches: 8. From cysteine to phenylalanine, the CDR3 is 16 amino acids long. Just CDR3 DNA is preserved here, 48 bases in frame from base 1. CDR1 and CDR2 (MNHEY, SMNVEV) derive from the germline V gene (reference sequence). The library was built by means of multiplex PCR. The data were produced on an Illumina HiSeq 4000. To build TCR beta libraries, CDR3 regions were amplified by Arm-PCR using iRepertoire HTBI primers. Before sequencing, the PCR products went through gel purification. The paper's processing steps were these. Gene usage analysis of CDR3 amino acid clonotypes relied on the roughly 64 TRBV and 14 TRBJ segments identified across samples. COPE and FqMerger were used to merge the filtered high-quality paired reads into contigs. BLAST was used to align contigs to the IMGT TRBV, TRBD and TRBJ reference genes, and CDR3 was defined following IMGT. Clonotypes above 0.1% frequency were classified as highly expanded clones. Repertoire diversity was measured by Shannon entropy, and V-J evenness by the Gini coefficient. Clonotypes shared by more than one individual were considered public. Using fastp at Q25 and MiXCR, TCRdb reprocessed the public reads and kept productive beta chains. Rows are combined by CDR3 protein, so each entry shows the most common genes and DNA. TCRdb assigned the V and J calls; the authors' analysis was not used. For this sample there are 300,000 to 450,000 distinct CDR3 sequences; around 15% appear just once. The ten biggest clones cover about 20% of the sample.

This sequence was found in a female donor with Graves disease. Specimen: peripheral blood mononuclear cells (PBMCs), collected at new diagnosis, from a patient treated with antithyroid drugs. The rearrangement joined TRBV27 to TRBJ2-7, and 12 junctional nucleotides match TRBD1. The DNA is TGTGCCAGCAGTTTCCGACTCGGGACAGGGGGCAACGAGCAGTACTTC. This codes for CASSFRLGTGGNEQYF.